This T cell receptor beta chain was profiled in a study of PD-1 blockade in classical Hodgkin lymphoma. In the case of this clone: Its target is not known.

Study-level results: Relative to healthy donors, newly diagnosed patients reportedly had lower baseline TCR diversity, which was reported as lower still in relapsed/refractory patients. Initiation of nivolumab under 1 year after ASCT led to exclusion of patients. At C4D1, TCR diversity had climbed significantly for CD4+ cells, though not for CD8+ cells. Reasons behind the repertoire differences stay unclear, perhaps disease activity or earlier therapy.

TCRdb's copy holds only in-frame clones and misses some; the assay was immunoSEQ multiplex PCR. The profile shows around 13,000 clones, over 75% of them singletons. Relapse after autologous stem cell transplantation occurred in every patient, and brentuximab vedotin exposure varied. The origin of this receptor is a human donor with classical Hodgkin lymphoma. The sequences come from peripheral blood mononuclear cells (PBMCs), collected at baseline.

CDR3 bases: TGTGCCAGCAGTGAGGGTAGCGGGAGTAGGTACGAGCAGTACTTC. Translating gives CASSEGSGSRYEQYF. The chain joins TRBV6-1 to TRBJ2-7, with 9 bases fitting TRBD2. From germline, CDR1 is MNHNS and CDR2 SASEGT. The CDR3 contains 15 residues. Losses at the gene ends were 3 bases for V and 4 bases for J; bases not matched to a gene: 7.